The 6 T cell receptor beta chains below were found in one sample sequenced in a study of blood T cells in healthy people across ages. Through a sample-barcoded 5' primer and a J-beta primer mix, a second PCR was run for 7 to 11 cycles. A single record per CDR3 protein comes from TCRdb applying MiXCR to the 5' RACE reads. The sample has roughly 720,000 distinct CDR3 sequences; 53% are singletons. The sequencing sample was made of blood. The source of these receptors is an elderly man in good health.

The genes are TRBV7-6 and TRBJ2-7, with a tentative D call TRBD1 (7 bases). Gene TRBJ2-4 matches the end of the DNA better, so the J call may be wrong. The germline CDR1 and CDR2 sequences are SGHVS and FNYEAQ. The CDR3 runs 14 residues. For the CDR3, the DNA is TGTGCCAGCAGCGCGGGACAGCGAGGGGACATTCAGTACTTC. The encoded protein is CASSAGQRGDIQYF.

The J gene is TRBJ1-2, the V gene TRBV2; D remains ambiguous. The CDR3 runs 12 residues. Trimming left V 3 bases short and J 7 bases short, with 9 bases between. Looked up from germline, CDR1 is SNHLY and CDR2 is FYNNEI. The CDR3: CASSETMAGYTF. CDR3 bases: TGTGCCAGCAGTGAGACTATGGCTGGCTACACCTTC.

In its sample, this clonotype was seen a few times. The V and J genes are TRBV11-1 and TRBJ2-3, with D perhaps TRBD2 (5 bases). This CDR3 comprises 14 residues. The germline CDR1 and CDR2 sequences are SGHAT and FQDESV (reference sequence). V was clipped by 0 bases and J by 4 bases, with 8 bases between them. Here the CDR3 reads CASSLAVLADTQYF. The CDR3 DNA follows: TGTGCCAGCAGCTTAGCGGTACTAGCAGATACGCAGTATTTT.

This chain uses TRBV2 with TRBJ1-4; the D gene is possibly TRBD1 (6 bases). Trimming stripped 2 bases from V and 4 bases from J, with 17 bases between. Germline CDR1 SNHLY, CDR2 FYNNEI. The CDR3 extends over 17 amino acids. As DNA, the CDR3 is TGTGCCAGCAGTGAAATCCCCGGGACAAGTATTAATGAAAAACTGTTTTTT. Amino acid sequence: CASSEIPGTSINEKLFF. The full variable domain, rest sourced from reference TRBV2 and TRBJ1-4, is EPEVTQTPSHQVTQMGQEVILRCVPISNHLYFYWYRQILGQKVEFLVSFYNNEISEKSEIFDDQFSVERPDGSNFTLKIRSTKLEDSAMYFCASSEIPGTSINEKLFFGSGTQLSVL.

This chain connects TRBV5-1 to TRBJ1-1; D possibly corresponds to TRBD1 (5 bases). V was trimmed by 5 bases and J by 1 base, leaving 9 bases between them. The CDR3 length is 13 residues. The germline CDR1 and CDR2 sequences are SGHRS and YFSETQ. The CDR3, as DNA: TGCGCCAGCAGACGTCAGGGGAACACTGAAGCTTTCTTT. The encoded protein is CASRRQGNTEAFF.

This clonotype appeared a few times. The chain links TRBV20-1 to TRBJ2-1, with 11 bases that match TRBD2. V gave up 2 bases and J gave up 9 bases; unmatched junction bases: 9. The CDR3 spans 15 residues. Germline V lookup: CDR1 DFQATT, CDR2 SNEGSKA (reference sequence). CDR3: CSARLAGGRYGEQFF. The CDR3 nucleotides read TGCAGTGCTAGACTAGCGGGAGGAAGGTATGGTGAGCAGTTCTTC.